The entry below describes one T cell receptor (beta chain). Antigen: not known. Germline V gene data show CDR1 as SGHVS and CDR2 as FNYEAQ. CDR3 length: 17 amino acids. TCRdb reprocessed the 5' RACE reads; each CDR3 protein has one entry and no DNA is given. The sample table includes 200,000 to 300,000 distinct CDR3 sequences. These data come from a study of T cells expressing NK-cell markers. Study-level points and caveats: NKG2C+ dominant clonotypes from about 6 donors made up roughly 1.0-7.0% of CD8+ T cells. Topping the CD3+CD56-NKG2C+ fraction as well were these clonotypes, in several donors.

The chain has TRBV7-6 and TRBJ2-2; there is no DNA to check the TCRdb D call of TRBD1. This TCR was recovered from a man aged 18 to 35 in good health. Sequenced: blood T cells: a sorted CD56 or NKG2C T cell subset, CD4+ or CD8+ T cells, or bulk PBMC T cells (not recorded which). The CDR3 is CASSFITAPTNTGELFF.